The subject of this entry is one TCR beta chain. Its antigen remains unknown. This specimen comes from a study of stem cell transplantation in POMP-related autoinflammatory disease. Study in general: Through one year post-transplant, neutrophils and platelets were 100% of graft donor origin. General study findings and limits: A trend toward lower repertoire diversity and greater clonality appeared in every analyzed T-cell subset of PRAID patients.

Profiling relied on immunoSEQ multiplex PCR, and the TCRdb table lists in-frame clones only, not all of them. The sample has tens of thousands of clones, approximately 91% seen once; the top ten hold roughly 0.7%. Germline loops: CDR1 SEHNR, CDR2 FQNEAQ (reference sequence). The CDR3 is 14 residues long. The ends lost 1 base at V and 4 bases at J; junction bases unmatched: 3. The receptor was derived from a human patient with POMP-related autoinflammation and immune dysregulation (PRAID). Some T cells could come from the graft donor. J is TRBJ1-1 and V is TRBV7-9; 7 positions match TRBD1. The sample here was CD4+ T cells from PBMCs, taken after stem cell transplantation. This chain's CDR3 is CASSLGQGLTEAFF. As DNA, the CDR3 is TGTGCCAGCAGCTTAGGACAGGGTCTCACTGAAGCTTTCTTT. Drawing the rest from reference TRBV7-9 and TRBJ1-1, the complete variable domain is DTGVSQNPRHKITKRGQNVTFRCDPISEHNRLYWYRQTLGQGPEFLTYFQNEAQLEKSRLLSDRFSAERPKGSFSTLEIQRTEQGDSAMYLCASSLGQGLTEAFFGQGTRLTVV.